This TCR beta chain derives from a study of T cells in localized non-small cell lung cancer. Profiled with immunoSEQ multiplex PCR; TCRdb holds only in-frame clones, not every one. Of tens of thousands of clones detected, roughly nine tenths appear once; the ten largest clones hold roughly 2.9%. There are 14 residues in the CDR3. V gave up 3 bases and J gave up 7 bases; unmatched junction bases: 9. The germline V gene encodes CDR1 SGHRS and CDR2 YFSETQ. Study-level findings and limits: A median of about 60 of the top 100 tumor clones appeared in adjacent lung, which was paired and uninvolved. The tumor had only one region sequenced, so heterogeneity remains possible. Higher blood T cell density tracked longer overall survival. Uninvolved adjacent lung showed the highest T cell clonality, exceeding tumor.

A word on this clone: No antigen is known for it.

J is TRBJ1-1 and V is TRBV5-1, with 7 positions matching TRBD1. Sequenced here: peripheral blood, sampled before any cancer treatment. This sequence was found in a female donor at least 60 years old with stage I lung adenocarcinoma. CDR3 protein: CASSSKTGVNEAFF. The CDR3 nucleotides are TGCGCCAGCAGCTCAAAAACAGGGGTCAATGAAGCTTTCTTT.